This T cell receptor (beta chain) was retrieved from a study of blood T cell repertoires in COVID-19. The CDR3 length is 16 residues. Germline CDR1 MNHEY, CDR2 SVGEGT. The V and J ends lost 6 bases and 6 bases respectively, with 23 bases between them. In the original processing: Nucleated cell number was recorded as an estimate derived from reference gene primer amplification. TCRdb keeps only in-frame clones here, not all; method: immunoSEQ multiplex PCR. V, J and clone size are those of that table, while D and trimming were read from the DNA. The sample holds roughly 100,000 clones, 81% seen once. Material: peripheral blood. This clonotype was sampled from an elderly man with acute or convalescent COVID-19. This chain connects TRBV6-2 or TRBV6-3 to TRBJ1-2, with D tentatively TRBD1 (6 bases). CDR3 protein: CASSPGGTYPGDGYTF. The CDR3 coding sequence is TGTGCCAGCAGCCCGGGAGGGACTTACCCAGGGGATGGCTACACCTTC.